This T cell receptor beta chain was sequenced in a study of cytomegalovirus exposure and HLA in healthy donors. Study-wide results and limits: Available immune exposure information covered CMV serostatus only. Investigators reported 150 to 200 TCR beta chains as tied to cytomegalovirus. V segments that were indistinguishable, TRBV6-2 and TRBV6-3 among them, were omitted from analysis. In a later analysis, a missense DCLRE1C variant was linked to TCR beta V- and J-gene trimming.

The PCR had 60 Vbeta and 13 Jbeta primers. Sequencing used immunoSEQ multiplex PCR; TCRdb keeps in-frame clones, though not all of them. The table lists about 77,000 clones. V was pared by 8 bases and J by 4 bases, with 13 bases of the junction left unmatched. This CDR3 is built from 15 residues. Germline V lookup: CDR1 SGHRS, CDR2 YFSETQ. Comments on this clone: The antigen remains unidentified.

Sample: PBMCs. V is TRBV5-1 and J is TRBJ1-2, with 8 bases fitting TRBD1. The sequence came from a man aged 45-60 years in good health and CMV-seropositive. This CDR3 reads CASSLGTGDSYGYTF. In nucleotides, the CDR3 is TGCGCCAGTTCCCTCGGGACAGGAGATTCCTATGGCTACACCTTC.